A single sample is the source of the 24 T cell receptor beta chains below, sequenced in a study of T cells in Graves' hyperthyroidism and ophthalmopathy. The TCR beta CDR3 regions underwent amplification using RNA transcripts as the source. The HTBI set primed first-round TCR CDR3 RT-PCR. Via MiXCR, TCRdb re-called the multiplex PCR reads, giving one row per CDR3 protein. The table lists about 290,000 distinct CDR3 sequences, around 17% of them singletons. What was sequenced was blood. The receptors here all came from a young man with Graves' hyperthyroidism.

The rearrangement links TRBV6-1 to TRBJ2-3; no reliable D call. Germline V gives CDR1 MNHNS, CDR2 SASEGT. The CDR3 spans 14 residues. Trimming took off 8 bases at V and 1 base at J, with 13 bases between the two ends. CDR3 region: CASGPGGRTDTQYF. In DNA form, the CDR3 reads TGTGCCAGCGGACCAGGCGGTCGCACAGATACGCAGTATTTT.

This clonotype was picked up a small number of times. In DNA, the CDR3 is TGTGCCAGCGCGGGACAGGACTACGAGCAGTACTTC. This codes for CASAGQDYEQYF. V is TRBV5-6 and J is TRBJ2-7; the match to TRBD1 covers 8 bases. V lost 7 bases, J lost 3 bases, and 3 bases stayed unmatched. Germline-derived CDR1 and CDR2 are SGHDT and YYEEEE. The CDR3 is made up of 12 amino acids. The full variable domain, in which reference TRBV5-6 and TRBJ2-7 provide the parts outside the CDR3, is DAGVTQSPTHLIKTRGQQVTLRCSPKSGHDTVSWYQQALGQGPQFIFQYYEEEERQRGNFPDRFSGHQFPNYSSELNVNALLLGDSALYLCASAGQDYEQYFGPGTRLTVT.

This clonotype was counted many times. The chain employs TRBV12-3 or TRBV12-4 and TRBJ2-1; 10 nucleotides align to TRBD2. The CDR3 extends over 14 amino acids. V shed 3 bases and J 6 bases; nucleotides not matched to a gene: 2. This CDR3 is CASSLLAGANEQFF. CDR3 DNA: TGTGCCAGCAGTTTGCTAGCGGGAGCCAATGAGCAGTTCTTC.

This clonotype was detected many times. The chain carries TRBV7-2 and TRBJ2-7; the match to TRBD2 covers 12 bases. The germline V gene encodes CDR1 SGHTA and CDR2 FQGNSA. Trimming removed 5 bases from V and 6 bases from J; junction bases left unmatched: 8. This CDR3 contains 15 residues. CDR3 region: CASSPRLAGEPEQYF. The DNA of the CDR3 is TGTGCCAGCAGCCCAAGACTAGCGGGAGAACCCGAGCAGTACTTC.

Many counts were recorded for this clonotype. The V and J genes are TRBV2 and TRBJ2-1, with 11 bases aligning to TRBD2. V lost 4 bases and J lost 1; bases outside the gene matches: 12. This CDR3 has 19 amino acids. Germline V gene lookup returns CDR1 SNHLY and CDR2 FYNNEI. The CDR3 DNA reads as TGTGCCAGCAGTGTTATTGCGGCTAGCGGGAGGTCATCCTACAATGAGCAGTTCTTC. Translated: CASSVIAASGRSSYNEQFF. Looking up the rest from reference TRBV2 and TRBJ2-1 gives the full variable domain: EPEVTQTPSHQVTQMGQEVILRCVPISNHLYFYWYRQILGQKVEFLVSFYNNEISEKSEIFDDQFSVERPDGSNFTLKIRSTKLEDSAMYFCASSVIAASGRSSYNEQFFGPGTRLTVL.

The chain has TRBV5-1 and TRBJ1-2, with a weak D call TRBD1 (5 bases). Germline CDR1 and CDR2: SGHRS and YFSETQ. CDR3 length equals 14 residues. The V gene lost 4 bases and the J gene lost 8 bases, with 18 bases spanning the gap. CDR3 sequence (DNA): TGCGCCAGCAGCCAGGACCGGGGCACGGAAGGCTACACCTTC. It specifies CASSQDRGTEGYTF.

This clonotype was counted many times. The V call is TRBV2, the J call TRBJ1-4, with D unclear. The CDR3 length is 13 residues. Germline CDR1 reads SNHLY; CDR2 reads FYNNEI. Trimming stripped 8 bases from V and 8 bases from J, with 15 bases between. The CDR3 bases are TGTGCCAGCGCGAGCTTTGGGCGGGAAAAACTGTTTTTT. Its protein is CASASFGREKLFF.

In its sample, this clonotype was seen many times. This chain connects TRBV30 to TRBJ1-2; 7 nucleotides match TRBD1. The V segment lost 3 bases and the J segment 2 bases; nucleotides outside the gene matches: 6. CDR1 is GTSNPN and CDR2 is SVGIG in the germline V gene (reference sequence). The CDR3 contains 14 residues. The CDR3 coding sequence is TGTGCCTGGAGCATGGGACAGTCAAACTATGGCTACACCTTC. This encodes CAWSMGQSNYGYTF.

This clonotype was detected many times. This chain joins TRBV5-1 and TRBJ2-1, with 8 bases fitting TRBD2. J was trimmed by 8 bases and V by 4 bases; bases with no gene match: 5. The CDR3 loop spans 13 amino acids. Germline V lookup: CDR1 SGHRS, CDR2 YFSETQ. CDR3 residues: CASSPGTRYEQFF. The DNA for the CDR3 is TGCGCCAGCAGCCCCGGGACTAGGTATGAGCAGTTCTTC.

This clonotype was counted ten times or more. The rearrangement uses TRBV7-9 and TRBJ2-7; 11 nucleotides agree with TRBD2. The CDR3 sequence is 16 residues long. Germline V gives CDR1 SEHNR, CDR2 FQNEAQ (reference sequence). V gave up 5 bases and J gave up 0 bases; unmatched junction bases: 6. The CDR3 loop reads CASSILAGGPSYEQYF. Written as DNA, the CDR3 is TGTGCCAGCAGCATCCTAGCGGGAGGCCCCTCCTACGAGCAGTACTTC.

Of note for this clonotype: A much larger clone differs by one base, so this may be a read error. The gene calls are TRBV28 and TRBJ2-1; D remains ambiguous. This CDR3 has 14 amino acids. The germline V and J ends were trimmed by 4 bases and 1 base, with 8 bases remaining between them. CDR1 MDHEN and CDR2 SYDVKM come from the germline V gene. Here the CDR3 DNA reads TGTGCCAGCAGTTCGCCAGAATCCTACAATGAGCAGTTCTTC. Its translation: CASSSPESYNEQFF.

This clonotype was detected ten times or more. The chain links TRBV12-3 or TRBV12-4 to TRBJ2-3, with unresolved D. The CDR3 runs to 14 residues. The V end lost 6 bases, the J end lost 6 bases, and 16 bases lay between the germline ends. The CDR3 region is CASSPDGSRDTQYF. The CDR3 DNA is TGTGCCAGCAGCCCAGACGGGTCACGGGATACGCAGTATTTT.

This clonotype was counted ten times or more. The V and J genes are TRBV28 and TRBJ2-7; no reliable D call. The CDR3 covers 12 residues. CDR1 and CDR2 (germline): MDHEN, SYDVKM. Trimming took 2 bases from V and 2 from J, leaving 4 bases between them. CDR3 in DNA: TGTGCCAGCAGTTTACGCCCCTACGAGCAGTACTTC. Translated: CASSLRPYEQYF.

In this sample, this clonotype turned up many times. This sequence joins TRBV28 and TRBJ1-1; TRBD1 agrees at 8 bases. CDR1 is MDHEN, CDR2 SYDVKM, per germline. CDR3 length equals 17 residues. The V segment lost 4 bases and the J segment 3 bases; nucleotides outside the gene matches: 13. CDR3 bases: TGTGCCAGCAGTTCCATGACAGGGGCAGGGGAGGACACTGAAGCTTTCTTT. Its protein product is CASSSMTGAGEDTEAFF.

CDR3 residues: CASSPNKVGGGELFF. CDR3 bases: TGTGCCAGCTCACCAAACAAGGTCGGAGGCGGGGAGCTGTTTTTT. V is TRBV18 and J is TRBJ2-2; possible D gene TRBD2, 5 bases. Trimming took off 2 bases at V and 7 bases at J, with 14 bases between the two ends. CDR1 is KGHSH, CDR2 LQKENI, per germline. The CDR3 length is 15 residues.

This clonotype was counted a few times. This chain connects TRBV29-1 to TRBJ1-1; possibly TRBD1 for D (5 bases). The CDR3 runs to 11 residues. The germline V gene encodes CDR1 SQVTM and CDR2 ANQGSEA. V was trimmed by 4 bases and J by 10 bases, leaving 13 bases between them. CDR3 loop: CSVVAGQGAFF. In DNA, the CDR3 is TGCAGCGTTGTAGCTGGGCAGGGAGCTTTCTTT.

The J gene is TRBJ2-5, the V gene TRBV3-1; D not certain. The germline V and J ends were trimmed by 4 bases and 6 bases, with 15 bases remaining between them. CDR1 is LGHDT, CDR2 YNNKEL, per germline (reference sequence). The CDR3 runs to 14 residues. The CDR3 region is CASSLTVGSQTQYF. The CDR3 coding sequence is TGTGCCAGCAGCCTTACAGTGGGTTCGCAGACCCAGTACTTC.

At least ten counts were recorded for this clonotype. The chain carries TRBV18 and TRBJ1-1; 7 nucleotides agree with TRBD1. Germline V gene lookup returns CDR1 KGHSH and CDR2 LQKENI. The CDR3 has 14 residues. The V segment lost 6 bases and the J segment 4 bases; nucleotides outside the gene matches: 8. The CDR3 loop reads CASSQTGRATEAFF. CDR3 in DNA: TGTGCCAGCTCGCAGACAGGGAGGGCCACTGAAGCTTTCTTT.

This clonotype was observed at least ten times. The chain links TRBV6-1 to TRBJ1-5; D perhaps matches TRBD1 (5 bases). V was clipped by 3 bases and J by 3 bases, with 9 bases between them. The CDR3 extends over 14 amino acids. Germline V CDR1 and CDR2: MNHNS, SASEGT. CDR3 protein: CASSDGGNNQPQHF. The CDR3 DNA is TGTGCCAGCAGTGATGGGGGGAACAATCAGCCCCAGCATTTT.

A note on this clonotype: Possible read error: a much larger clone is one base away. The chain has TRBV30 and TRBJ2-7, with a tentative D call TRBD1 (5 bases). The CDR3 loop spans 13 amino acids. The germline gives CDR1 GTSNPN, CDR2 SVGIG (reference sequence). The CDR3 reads CAWSVGVTYERYF. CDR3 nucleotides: TGTGCCTGGAGTGTAGGGGTTACCTACGAGCGGTACTTC. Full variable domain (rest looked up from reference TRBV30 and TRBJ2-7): SQTIHQWPATLVQPVGSPLSLECTVEGTSNPNLYWYRQAAGRGLQLLFYSVGIGQISSEVPQNLSASRPQDRQFILSSKKLLLSDSGFYLCAWSVGVTYERYFGPGTRLTVT.

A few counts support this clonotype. The CDR3, as DNA: TGTGCCTGGTGGGGGGGAGGGCCTTACAATGAGCAGTTCTTC. Its protein is CAWWGGGPYNEQFF. The gene calls are TRBV30 and TRBJ2-1; 7 positions agree with TRBD2. V was pared by 5 bases and J by 4 bases, with 8 bases of the junction left unmatched. This CDR3 is 14 amino acids long. Germline assignment: CDR1 GTSNPN and CDR2 SVGIG (reference sequence).

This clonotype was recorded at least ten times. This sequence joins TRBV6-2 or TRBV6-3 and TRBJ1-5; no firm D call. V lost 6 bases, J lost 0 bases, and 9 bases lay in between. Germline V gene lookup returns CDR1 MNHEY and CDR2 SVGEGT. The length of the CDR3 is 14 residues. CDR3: CASRQLFSNQPQHF. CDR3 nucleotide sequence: TGTGCCAGCAGACAGCTTTTTAGCAATCAGCCCCAGCATTTT.

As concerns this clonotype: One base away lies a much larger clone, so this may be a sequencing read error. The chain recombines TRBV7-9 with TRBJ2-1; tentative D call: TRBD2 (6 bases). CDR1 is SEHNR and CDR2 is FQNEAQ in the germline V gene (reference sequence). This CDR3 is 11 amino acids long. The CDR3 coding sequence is TGTGCCAGCAGCCCGCGGGATGAGCAGTCCTTC. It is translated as CASSPRDEQSF.

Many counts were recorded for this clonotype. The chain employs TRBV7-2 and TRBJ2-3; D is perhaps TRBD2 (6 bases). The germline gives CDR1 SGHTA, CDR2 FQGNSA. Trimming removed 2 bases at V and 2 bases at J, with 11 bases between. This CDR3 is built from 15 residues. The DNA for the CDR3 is TGTGCCAGCAGCTTAAGGCGGGATTACACAGATACGCAGTATTTT. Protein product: CASSLRRDYTDTQYF. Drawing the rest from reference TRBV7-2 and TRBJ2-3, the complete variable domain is GAGVSQSPSNKVTEKGKDVELRCDPISGHTALYWYRQSLGQGLEFLIYFQGNSAPDKSGLPSDRFSAERTGGSVSTLTIQRTQQEDSAVYLCASSLRRDYTDTQYFGPGTRLTVL.